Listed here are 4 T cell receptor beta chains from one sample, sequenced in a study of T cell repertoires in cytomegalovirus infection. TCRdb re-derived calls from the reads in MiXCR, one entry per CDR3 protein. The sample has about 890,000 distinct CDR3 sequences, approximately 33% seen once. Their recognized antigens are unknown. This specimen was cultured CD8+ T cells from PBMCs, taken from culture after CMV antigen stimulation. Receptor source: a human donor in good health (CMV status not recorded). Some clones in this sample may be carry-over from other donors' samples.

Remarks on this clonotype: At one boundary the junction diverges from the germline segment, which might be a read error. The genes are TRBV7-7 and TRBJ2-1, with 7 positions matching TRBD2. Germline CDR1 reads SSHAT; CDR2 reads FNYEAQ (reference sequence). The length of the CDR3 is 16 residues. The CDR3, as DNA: TGTGCTAGCAGCTTCTCGGGGCTAGCGGAACCTAATGAGCAGTTCTTC. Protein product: CASSFSGLAEPNEQFF.

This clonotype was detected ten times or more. The CDR3 DNA reads TGTGCCAGCAGTTTTCCCTGGACTAGCGGGTTCGAGACCCAGTACTTC. This translates into CASSFPWTSGFETQYF. V gene TRBV12-3 or TRBV12-4 combines with J gene TRBJ2-5, with 11 bases matching TRBD2. The CDR3 covers 16 residues. The V segment lost 3 bases and the J segment 5 bases; nucleotides outside the gene matches: 8.

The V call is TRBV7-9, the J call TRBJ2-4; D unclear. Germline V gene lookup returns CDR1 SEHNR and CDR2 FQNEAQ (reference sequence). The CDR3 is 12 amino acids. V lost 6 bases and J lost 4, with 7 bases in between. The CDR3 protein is CASRPPKNIQYF. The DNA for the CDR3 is TGTGCCAGCAGGCCACCGAAAAACATTCAGTACTTC.

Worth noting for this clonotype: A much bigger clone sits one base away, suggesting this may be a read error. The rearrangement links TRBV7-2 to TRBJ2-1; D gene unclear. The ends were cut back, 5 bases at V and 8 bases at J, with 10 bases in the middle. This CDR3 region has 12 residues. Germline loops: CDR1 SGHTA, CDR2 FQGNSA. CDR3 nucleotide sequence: TGTACCAGCAGCCCGGGTGTCGATGAGCAGTTCTTC. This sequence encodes CTSSPGVDEQFF. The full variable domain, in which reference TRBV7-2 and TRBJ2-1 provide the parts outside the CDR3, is GAGVSQSPSNKVTEKGKDVELRCDPISGHTALYWYRQSLGQGLEFLIYFQGNSAPDKSGLPSDRFSAERTGGSVSTLTIQRTQQEDSAVYLCTSSPGVDEQFFGPGTRLTVL.